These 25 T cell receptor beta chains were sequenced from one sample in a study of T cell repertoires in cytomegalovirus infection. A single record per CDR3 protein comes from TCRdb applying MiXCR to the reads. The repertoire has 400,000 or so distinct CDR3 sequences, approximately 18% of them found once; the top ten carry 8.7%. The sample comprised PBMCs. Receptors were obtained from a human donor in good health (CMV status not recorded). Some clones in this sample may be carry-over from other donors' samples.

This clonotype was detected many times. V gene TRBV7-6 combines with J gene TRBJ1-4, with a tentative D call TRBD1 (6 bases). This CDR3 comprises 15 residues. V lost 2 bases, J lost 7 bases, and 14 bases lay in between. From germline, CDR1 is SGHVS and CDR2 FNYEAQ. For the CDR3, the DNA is TGTGCCAGCAGCTTAATGCCAGGGGTGGGTGAAAAACTGTTTTTT. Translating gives CASSLMPGVGEKLFF.

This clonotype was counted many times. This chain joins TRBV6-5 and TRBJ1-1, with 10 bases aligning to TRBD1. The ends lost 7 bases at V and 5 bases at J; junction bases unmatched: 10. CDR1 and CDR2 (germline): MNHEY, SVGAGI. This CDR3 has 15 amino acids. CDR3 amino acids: CASTLRQGARTEAFF. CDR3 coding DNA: TGTGCCAGCACCCTGAGACAGGGGGCGAGGACTGAAGCTTTCTTT.

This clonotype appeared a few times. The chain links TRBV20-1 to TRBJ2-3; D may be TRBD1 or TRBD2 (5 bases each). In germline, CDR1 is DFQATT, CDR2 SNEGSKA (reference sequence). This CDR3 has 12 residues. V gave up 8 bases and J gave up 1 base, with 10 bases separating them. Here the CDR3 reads CSPWGRTDTQYF. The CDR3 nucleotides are TGCAGTCCCTGGGGACGCACAGATACGCAGTATTTT.

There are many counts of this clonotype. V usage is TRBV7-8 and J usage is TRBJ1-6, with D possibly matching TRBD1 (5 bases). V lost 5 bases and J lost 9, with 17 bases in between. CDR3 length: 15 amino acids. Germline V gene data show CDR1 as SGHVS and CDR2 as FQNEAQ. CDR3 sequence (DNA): TGTGCCAGCAGCCTCCTGTGGGGCGCGGGTTCACCCCTCCACTTT. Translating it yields CASSLLWGAGSPLHF.

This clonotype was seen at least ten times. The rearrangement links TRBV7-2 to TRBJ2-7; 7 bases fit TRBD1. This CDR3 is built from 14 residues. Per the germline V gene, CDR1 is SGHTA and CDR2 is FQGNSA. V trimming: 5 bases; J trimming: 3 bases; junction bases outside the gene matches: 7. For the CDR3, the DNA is TGTGCCAGCAGCGCGACAGGGACGAGCTACGAGCAGTACTTC. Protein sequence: CASSATGTSYEQYF.

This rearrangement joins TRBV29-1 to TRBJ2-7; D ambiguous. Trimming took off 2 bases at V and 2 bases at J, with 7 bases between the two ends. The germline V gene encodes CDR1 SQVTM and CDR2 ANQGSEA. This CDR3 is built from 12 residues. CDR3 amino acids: CSVEQSTYEQYF. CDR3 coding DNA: TGCAGCGTTGAACAGAGTACCTACGAGCAGTACTTC.

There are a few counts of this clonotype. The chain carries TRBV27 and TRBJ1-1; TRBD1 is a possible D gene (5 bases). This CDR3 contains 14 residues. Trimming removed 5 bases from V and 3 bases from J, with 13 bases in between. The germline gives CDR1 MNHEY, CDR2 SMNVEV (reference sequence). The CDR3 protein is CASSAVGGDTEAFF. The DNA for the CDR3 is TGTGCCAGCAGTGCTGTGGGAGGGGACACTGAAGCTTTCTTT.

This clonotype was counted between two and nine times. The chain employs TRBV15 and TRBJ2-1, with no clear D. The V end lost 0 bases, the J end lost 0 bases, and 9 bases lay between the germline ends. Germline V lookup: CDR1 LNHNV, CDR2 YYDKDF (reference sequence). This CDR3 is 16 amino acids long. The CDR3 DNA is TGTGCCACCAGCAGAGAGGGATTAAGCTCCTACAATGAGCAGTTCTTC. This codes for CATSREGLSSYNEQFF. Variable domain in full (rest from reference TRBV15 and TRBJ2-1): DAMVIQNPRYQVTQFGKPVTLSCSQTLNHNVMYWYQQKSSQAPKLLFHYYDKDFNNEADTPDNFQSRRPNTSFCFLDIRSPGLGDTAMYLCATSREGLSSYNEQFFGPGTRLTVL.

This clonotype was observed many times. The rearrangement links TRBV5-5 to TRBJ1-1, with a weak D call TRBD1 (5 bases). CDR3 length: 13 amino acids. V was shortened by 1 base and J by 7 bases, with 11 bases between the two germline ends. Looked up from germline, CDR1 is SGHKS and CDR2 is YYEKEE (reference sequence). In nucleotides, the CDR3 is TGTGCCAGCAGCTTGTGGGACCTCGGTGAAGCTTTCTTT. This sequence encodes CASSLWDLGEAFF. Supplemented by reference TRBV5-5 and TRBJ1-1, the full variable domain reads DAGVTQSPTHLIKTRGQQVTLRCSPISGHKSVSWYQQVLGQGPQFIFQYYEKEERGRGNFPDRFSARQFPNYSSELNVNALLLGDSALYLCASSLWDLGEAFFGQGTRLTVV.

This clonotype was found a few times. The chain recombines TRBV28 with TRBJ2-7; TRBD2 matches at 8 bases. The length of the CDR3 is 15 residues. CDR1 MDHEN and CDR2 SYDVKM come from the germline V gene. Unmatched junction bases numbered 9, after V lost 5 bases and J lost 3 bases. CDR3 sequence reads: CASSAIGSGSYEQYF. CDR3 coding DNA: TGTGCCAGCAGTGCAATCGGGAGCGGGAGCTACGAGCAGTACTTC.

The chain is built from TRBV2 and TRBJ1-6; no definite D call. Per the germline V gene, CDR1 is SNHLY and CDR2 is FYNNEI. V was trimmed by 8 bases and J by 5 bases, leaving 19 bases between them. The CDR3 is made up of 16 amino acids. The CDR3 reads CASSLNSRLNNSPLHF. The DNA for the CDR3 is TGTGCCAGCTCGCTCAACAGCCGCCTGAATAATTCACCCCTCCACTTT.

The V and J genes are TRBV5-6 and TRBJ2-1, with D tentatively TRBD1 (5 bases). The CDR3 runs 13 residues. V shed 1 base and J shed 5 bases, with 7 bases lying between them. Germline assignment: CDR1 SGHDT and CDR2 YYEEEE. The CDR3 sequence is CASSLWGHNEQFF. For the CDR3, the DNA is TGTGCCAGCAGCTTGTGGGGCCACAATGAGCAGTTCTTC.

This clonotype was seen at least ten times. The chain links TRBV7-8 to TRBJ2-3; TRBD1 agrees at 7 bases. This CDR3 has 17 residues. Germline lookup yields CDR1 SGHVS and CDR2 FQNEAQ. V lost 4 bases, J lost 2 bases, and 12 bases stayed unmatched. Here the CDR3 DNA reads TGTGCCAGCAGCTCCCGGCGGACAGGAGGACTCACAGATACGCAGTATTTT. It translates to CASSSRRTGGLTDTQYF.

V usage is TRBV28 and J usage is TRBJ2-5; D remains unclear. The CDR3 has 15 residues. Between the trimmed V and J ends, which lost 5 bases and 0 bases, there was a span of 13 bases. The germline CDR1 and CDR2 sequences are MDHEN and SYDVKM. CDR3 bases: TGTGCCAGCAGTGATACGACCGAGAACCAAGAGACCCAGTACTTC. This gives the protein CASSDTTENQETQYF.

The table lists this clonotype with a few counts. The CDR3 nucleotides read TGTGCCAGCAGTGAAAAGGAGTACCAAGAGACCCAGTACTTC. This codes for CASSEKEYQETQYF. V and J are TRBV2 and TRBJ2-5; no clear D gene. CDR3 length: 14 residues. The V gene lost 2 bases and the J gene lost 0 bases, with 7 bases spanning the gap. The germline gives CDR1 SNHLY, CDR2 FYNNEI.

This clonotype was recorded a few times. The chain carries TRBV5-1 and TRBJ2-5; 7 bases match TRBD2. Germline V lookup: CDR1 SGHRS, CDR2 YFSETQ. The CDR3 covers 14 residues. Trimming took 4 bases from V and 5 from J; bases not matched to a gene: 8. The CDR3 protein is CASSPRSGVETQYF. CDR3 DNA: TGCGCCAGCAGCCCCCGCAGCGGGGTCGAGACCCAGTACTTC.

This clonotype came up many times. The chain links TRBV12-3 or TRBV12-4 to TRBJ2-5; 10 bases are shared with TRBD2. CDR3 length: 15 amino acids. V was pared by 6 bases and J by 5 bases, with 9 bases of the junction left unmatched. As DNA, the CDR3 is TGTGCCAGCAGGAGTCCGGGACTAGCGTTGGAGACCCAGTACTTC. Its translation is CASRSPGLALETQYF.

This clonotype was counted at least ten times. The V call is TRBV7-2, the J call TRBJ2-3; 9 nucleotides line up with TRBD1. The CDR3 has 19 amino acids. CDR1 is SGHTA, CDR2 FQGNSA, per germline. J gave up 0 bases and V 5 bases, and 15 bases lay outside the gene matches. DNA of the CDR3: TGTGCCAGCAGCCCAACGCACAGGGGGCGGGTCCCCAGCACAGATACGCAGTATTTT. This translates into CASSPTHRGRVPSTDTQYF.

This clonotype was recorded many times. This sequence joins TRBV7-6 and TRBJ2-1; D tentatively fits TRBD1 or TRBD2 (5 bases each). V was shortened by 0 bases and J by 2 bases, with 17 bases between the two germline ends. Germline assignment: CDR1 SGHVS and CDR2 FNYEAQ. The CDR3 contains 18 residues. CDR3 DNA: TGTGCCAGCAGCTTAGCAGAAGACCGGGACCCCACCTACAATGAGCAGTTCTTC. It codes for CASSLAEDRDPTYNEQFF.

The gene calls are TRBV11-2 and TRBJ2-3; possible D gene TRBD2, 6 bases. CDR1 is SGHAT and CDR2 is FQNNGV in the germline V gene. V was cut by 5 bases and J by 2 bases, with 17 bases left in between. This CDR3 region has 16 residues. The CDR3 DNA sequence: TGTGCCAGCAGCCCAGGGACTTCCGCACCCACAGATACGCAGTATTTT. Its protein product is CASSPGTSAPTDTQYF.

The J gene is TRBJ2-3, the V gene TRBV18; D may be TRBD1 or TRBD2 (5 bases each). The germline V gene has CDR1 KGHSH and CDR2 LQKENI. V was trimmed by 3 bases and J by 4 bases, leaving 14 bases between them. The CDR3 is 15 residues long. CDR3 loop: CASSPLEPGPDTQYF. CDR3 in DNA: TGTGCCAGCTCACCGCTCGAACCGGGACCAGATACGCAGTATTTT.

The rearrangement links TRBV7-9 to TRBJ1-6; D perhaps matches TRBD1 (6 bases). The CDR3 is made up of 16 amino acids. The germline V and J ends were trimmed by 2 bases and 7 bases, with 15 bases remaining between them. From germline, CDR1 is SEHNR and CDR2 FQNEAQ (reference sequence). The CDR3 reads CASSLRGGAGNSPLHF. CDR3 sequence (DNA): TGTGCCAGCAGCTTACGTGGGGGCGCGGGAAATTCACCCCTCCACTTT.

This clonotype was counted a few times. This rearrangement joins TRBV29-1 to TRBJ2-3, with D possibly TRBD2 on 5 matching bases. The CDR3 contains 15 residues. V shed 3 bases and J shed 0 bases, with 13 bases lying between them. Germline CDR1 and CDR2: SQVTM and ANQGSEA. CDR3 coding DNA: TGCAGCGTTGATGCTAGCAAAGCTAGCACAGATACGCAGTATTTT. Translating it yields CSVDASKASTDTQYF.

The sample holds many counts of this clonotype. CDR3 in DNA: TGTGCCAGCAGCGGGGGCAGCACCTACAATGAGCAGTTCTTC. Amino acid sequence: CASSGGSTYNEQFF. This chain connects TRBV7-2 to TRBJ2-1, with D perhaps matching TRBD1 (6 bases). CDR1 is SGHTA and CDR2 is FQGNSA in the germline V gene. The CDR3 has 14 residues. Deletions cut 5 bases from V and 2 bases from J, with 10 bases between.

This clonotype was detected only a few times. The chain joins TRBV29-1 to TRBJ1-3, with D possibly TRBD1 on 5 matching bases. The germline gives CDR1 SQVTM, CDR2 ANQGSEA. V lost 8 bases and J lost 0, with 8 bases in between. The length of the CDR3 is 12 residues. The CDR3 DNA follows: TGCAGCTGGGACTTCTCTGGAAACACCATATATTTT. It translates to CSWDFSGNTIYF.